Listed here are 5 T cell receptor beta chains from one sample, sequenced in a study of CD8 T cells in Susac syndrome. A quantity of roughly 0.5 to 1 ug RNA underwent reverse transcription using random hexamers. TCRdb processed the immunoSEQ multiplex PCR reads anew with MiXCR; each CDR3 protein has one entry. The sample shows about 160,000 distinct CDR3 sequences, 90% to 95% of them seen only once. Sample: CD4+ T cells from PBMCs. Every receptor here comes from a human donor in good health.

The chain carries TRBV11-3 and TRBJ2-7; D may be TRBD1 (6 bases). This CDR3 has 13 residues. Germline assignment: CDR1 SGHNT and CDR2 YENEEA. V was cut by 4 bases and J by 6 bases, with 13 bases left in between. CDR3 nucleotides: TGTGCCAGCAGCTCCGCCCAAGGGGGCGAGCAGTACTTC. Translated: CASSSAQGGEQYF.

DNA of the CDR3: TGTGCCTGGAGTCAGGGCTACACTGAAGCTTTCTTT. This codes for CAWSQGYTEAFF. V usage is TRBV30 and J usage is TRBJ1-1; tentative D call: TRBD1 (5 bases). Germline V lookup: CDR1 GTSNPN, CDR2 SVGIG (reference sequence). Deletions cut 2 bases from V and 3 bases from J, with 7 bases between. The CDR3 is 12 residues long.

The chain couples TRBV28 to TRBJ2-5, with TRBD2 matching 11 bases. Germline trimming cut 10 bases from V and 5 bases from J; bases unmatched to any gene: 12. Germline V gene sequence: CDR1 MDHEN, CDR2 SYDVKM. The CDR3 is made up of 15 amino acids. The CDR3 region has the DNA TGTGCCACCACAACCATTAGCGGGGGGGCGGAGACCCAGTACTTC. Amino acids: CATTTISGGAETQYF.

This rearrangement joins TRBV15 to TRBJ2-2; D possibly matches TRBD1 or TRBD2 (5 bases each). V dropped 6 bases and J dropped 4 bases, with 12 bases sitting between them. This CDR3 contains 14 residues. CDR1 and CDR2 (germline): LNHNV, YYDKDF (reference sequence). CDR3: CATRVPGPTGELFF. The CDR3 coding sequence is TGTGCCACCAGGGTTCCGGGGCCCACCGGGGAGCTGTTTTTT.

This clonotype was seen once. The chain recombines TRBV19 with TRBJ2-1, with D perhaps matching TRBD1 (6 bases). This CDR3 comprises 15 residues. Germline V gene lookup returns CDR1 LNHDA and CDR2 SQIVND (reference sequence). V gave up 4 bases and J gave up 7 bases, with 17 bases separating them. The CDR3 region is CASSTRSGVVNEQFF. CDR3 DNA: TGTGCCAGTAGTACCCGGTCAGGGGTGGTAAATGAGCAGTTCTTC.